This TCR beta chain is drawn from a study of T-cell memory formation after mild COVID-19. Study results and caveats: From day 15 to 85, contracting clones were balanced between CD4 and CD8, whereas later expanders leaned toward CD4+. Clones that contracted clustered mainly in CM and EM if CD4+ and in EMRA if CD8+. Some clones that responded were present in memory (sampled pre-infection), which suggests cross-reactive memory joined. Second-wave clones peaking on day 37 lacked confirmed SARS-CoV-2 specificity.

Worth noting for this clonotype: Its antigen remains unidentified.

V lost 1 base, J lost 4 bases, and 3 bases stayed unmatched. From germline, CDR1 is SGHDT and CDR2 YYEEEE. The CDR3 extends over 14 amino acids. MiXCR was run by TCRdb on the 5' RACE reads, yielding one entry per CDR3 protein. The sample carries about 190,000 distinct CDR3 sequences, 15% to 20% recorded once. Sequenced: PBMCs or a T cell subset sorted from them (not recorded which). The TCR was taken from an adult woman who had mild COVID-19 (a few samples of this study predate the infection). Cell type and time point are not known. The J gene is TRBJ1-1, the V gene TRBV5-6; TRBD1 aligns across 8 bases. The CDR3 nucleotides read TGTGCCAGCAGCTTGTCGCAGGGGGCCACTGAAGCTTTCTTT. Its protein is CASSLSQGATEAFF. The full variable domain, rest sourced from reference TRBV5-6 and TRBJ1-1, is DAGVTQSPTHLIKTRGQQVTLRCSPKSGHDTVSWYQQALGQGPQFIFQYYEEEERQRGNFPDRFSGHQFPNYSSELNVNALLLGDSALYLCASSLSQGATEAFFGQGTRLTVV.